The source of this T cell receptor (beta chain) is a study of OX40 agonist ivuxolimab in advanced cancers. Overall study: Across the patients, intravenous ivuxolimab was delivered every 2 weeks at 0.01 to 10 mg/kg. With a range of roughly 23 to 90, age averaged about 59 years, and about 83% were male. Each dose-escalation patient presented with hepatocellular carcinoma, melanoma, renal cell or head and neck cancer. The study, taken as a whole, reports: There were, on average, more expanded clones in CD8+ T cells than in CD4+.

The germline gives CDR1 SQVTM, CDR2 ANQGSEA. The CDR3 totals 13 residues. Trimming removed 6 bases from V and 1 base from J, with 13 bases in between. Only in-frame clones appear in the TCRdb table, and some are missing; sequencing was by immunoSEQ multiplex PCR. The table shows nearly 50,000 clones, with 70% to 90% occurring only once. Of note for this clone: Its specificity is unknown.

The sequences come from CD4+ or CD8+ T cells sorted from blood, collected in a trial of the OX40 agonist ivuxolimab. This chain connects TRBV29-1 to TRBJ2-7, with a possible D match to TRBD1 (5 bases). The TCR sequence derives from an adult with an advanced solid tumor such as melanoma, head and neck, liver or kidney cancer. The CDR3 DNA reads as TGCAGCGTCCGGTGGGCAGGGTCCTACGAGCAGTACTTC. This translates into CSVRWAGSYEQYF.